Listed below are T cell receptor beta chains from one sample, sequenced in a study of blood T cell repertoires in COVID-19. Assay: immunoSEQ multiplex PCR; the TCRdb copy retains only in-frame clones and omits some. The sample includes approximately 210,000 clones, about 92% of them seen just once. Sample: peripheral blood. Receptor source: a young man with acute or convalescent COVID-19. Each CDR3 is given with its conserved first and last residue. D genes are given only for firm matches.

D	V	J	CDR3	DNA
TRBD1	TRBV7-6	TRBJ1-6	CASSSIPGTGVNSPLHF	TGTGCCAGCAGCTCCATTCCTGGGACAGGGGTGAATTCACCCCTCCACTTT
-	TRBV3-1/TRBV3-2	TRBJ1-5	CASSQQGKNQPQHF	TGTGCCAGCAGCCAACAGGGGAAGAATCAGCCCCAGCATTTT
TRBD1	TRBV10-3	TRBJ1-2	CAISDSTGAREGYTF	TGTGCCATCAGTGACTCGACAGGGGCCAGGGAGGGCTACACCTTC
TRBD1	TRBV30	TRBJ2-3	CAWSRGLGADTQYF	TGTGCCTGGAGTAGGGGGCTCGGCGCAGATACGCAGTATTTT
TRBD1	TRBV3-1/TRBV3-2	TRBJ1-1	CASSHLTQGQTFF	TGTGCCAGCAGCCACTTAACACAGGGGCAAACTTTCTTT
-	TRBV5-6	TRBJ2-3	CASSLGGHTDTQYF	TGTGCCAGCAGCTTAGGCGGTCATACAGATACGCAGTATTTT
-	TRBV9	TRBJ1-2	CASSAGTSSGYTF	TGTGCCAGCAGCGCCGGGACATCGAGCGGCTACACCTTC
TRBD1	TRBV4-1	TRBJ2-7	CASSDGTGPDEQYF	TGCGCCAGCAGCGATGGGACAGGGCCTGACGAGCAGTACTTC
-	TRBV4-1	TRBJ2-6	CASSQEGGARANVLTF	TGCGCCAGCAGCCAAGAGGGGGGAGCGAGGGCCAACGTCCTGACTTTC
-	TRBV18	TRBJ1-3	CASSRTDSSGNTIYF	TGTGCCAGCTCACGCACGGACAGCTCTGGAAACACCATATATTTT
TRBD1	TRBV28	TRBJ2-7	CASSWGQYEQYF	TGTGCCAGCAGTTGGGGACAGTACGAGCAGTACTTC
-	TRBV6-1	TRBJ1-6	CASSEGTDNSPLHF	TGTGCCAGCAGTGAAGGGACAGATAATTCACCCCTCCACTTT
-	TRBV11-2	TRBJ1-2	CASSLSQGLGYGYTF	TGTGCCAGCAGCTTATCTCAGGGGCTTGGCTATGGCTACACCTTC